This T cell receptor (beta chain) was profiled in a study of monozygotic twins with inflammatory bowel disease. This CDR3 spans 12 amino acids. Germline assignment: CDR1 SGHRS and CDR2 YFSETQ. TCRdb reprocessed the 5' RACE reads and reports one entry per CDR3 protein, with no DNA. The sample has approximately 200,000 distinct CDR3 sequences. The clonotype was recovered from a human donor with ulcerative colitis or Crohn's disease, or a healthy co-twin of an affected twin (not recorded which). This chain links TRBV5-1 with TRBJ2-5. The sample consisted of blood. CDR3 residues: CASRQEGETQYF.